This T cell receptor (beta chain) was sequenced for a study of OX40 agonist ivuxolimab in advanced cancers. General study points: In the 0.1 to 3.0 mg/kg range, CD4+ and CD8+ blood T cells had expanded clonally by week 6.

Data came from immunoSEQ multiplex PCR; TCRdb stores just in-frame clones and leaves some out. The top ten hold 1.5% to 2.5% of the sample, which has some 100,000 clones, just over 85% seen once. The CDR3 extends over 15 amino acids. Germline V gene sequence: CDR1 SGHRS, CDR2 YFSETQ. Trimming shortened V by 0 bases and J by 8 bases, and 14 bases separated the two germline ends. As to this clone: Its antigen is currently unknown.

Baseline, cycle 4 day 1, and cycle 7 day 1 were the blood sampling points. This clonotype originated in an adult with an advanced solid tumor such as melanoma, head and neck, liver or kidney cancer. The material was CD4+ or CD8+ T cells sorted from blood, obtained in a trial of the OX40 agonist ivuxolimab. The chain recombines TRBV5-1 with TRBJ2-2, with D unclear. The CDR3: CASSLARAATGELFF. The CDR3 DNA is TGCGCCAGCAGCTTGGCCCGGGCTGCGACTGGGGAGCTGTTTTTT.